This T cell receptor (beta chain) stems from a study of cytomegalovirus exposure and HLA in healthy donors. The germline V gene encodes CDR1 LGHNA and CDR2 YNFKEQ. V lost 1 base, J lost 10 bases, and 10 bases stayed unmatched. There are 15 residues in the CDR3. Researchers ran the PCR with 60 Vbeta and 13 Jbeta primers. Libraries were prepared by immunoSEQ multiplex PCR; TCRdb keeps only in-frame clonotypes and omits some of them. The sample includes about 150,000 clones, 70% to 80% of them seen just once. The sequenced sample was PBMCs. The sequence was collected from a human donor in good health. The V and J genes are TRBV4-2 and TRBJ1-2; 9 bases agree with TRBD1. The CDR3 loop reads CASSQGLGTGSNYTF. The CDR3 DNA sequence: TGTGCCAGCAGCCAAGGATTAGGGACAGGGTCTAACTACACCTTC.